This T cell receptor (beta chain) is drawn from a study of PD-L1 blockade in urothelial cancer. This CDR3 region has 16 residues. V was pared by 7 bases and J by 4 bases, with 19 bases between. Looked up from germline, CDR1 is SGHVS and CDR2 is FNYEAQ. Profiling relied on immunoSEQ multiplex PCR, and the TCRdb table lists in-frame clones only, not all of them. The repertoire consists of roughly 67,000 clones, with about 86% occurring once and the leading ten covering 14% to 15%. Time point here: pretreatment peripheral blood. The genes are TRBV7-6 and TRBJ2-2; possible D gene TRBD2, 6 bases. This receptor was obtained from a man aged 55 to 70 with urothelial cancer. This sample comprised PBMCs, obtained around atezolizumab (anti-PD-L1) treatment. The CDR3 DNA reads TGTGCCAGCACCTCGGATGGCCTAGCGAGCACCGGGGAGCTGTTTTTT. This sequence encodes CASTSDGLASTGELFF. Looking up the rest from reference TRBV7-6 and TRBJ2-2 gives the full variable domain: GAGVSQSPRYKVTKRGQDVALRCDPISGHVSLYWYRQALGQGPEFLTYFNYEAQQDKSGLPNDRFSAERPEGSISTLTIQRTEQRDSAMYRCASTSDGLASTGELFFGEGSRLTVL.